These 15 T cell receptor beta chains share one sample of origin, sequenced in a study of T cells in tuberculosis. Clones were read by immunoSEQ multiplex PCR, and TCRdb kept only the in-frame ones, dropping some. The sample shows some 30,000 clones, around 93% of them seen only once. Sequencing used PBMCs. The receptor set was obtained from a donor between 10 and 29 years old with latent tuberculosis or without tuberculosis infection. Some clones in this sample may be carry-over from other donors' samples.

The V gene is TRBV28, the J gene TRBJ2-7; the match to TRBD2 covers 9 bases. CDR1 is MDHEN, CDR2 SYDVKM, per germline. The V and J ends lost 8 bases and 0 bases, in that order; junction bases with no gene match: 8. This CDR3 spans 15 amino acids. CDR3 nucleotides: TGTGCCAGCTTCGCGGGGGGGGTGGCCTCCTACGAGCAGTACTTC. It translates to CASFAGGVASYEQYF.

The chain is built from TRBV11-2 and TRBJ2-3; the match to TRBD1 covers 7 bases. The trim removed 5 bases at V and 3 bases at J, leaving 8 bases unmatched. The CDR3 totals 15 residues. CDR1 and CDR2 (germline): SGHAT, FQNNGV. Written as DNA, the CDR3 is TGTGCCAGCAGCCGAACAGGGGTTCGGACAGATACGCAGTATTTT. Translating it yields CASSRTGVRTDTQYF.

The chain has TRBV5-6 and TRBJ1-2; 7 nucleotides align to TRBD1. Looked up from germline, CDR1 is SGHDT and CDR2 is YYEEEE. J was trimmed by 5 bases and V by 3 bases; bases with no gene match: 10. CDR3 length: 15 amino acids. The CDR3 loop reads CASSSQTGSLYGYTF. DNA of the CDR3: TGTGCCAGCAGCTCGCAGACAGGGTCTTTGTATGGCTACACCTTC.

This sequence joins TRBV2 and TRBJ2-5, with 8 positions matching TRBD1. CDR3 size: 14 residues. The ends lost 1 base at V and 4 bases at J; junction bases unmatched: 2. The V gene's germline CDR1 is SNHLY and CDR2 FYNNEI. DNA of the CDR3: TGTGCCAGCAGTGAAGGGACAGGGATAGAGACCCAGTACTTC. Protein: CASSEGTGIETQYF.

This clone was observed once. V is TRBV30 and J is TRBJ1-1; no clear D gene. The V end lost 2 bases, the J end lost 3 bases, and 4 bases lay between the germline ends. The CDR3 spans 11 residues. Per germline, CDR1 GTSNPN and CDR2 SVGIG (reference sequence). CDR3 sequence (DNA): TGTGCCTGGAGTTCTTACACTGAAGCTTTCTTT. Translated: CAWSSYTEAFF.

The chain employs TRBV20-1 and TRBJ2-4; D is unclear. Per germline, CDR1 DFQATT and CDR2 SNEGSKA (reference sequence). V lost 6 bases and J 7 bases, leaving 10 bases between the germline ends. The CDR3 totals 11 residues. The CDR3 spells CSAPPNNIQYF. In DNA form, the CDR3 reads TGCAGTGCCCCCCCTAATAACATTCAGTACTTC.

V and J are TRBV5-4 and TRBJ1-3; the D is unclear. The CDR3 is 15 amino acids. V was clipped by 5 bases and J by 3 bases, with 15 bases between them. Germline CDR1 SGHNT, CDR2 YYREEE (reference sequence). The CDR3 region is CASSDGVIGGNTIYF. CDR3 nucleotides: TGTGCCAGCAGTGACGGAGTAATAGGTGGAAACACCATATATTTT.

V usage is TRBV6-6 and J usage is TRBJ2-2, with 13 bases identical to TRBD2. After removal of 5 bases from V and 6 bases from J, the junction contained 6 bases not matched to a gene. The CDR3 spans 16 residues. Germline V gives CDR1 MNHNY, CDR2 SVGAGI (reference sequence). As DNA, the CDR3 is TGTGCCAGCAGTGGGGGACTAGCGGGAATTGCCGGGGAGCTGTTTTTT. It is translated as CASSGGLAGIAGELFF.

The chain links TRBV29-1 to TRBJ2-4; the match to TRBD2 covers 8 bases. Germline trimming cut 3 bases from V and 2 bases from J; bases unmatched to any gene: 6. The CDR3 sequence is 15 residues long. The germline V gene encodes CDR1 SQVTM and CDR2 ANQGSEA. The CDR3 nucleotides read TGCAGCGTTGAGGGGACTAGGGAGTCCAAAAACATTCAGTACTTC. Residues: CSVEGTRESKNIQYF.

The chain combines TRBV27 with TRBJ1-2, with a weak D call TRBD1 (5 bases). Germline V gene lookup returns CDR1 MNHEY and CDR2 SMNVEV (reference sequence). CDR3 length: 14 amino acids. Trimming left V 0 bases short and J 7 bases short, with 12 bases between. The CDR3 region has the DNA TGTGCCAGCAGTTTATCCAGGCAGGGCGGTGGCTACACCTTC. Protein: CASSLSRQGGGYTF.

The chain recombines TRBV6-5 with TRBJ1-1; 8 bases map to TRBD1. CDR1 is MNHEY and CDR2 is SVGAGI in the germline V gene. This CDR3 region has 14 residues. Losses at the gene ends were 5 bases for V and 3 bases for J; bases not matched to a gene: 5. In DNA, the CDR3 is TGTGCCAGCAGTCGACAGGGGACCGACACTGAAGCTTTCTTT. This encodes CASSRQGTDTEAFF.

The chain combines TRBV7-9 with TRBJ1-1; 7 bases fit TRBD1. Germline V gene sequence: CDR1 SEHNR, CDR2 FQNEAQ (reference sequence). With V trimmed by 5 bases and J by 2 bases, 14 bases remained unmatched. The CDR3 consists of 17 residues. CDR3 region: CASSTRDSDGVNTEAFF. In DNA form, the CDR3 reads TGTGCCAGCAGCACCCGGGACAGCGACGGGGTTAACACTGAAGCTTTCTTT. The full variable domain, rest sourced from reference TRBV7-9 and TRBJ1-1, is DTGVSQNPRHKITKRGQNVTFRCDPISEHNRLYWYRQTLGQGPEFLTYFQNEAQLEKSRLLSDRFSAERPKGSFSTLEIQRTEQGDSAMYLCASSTRDSDGVNTEAFFGQGTRLTVV.

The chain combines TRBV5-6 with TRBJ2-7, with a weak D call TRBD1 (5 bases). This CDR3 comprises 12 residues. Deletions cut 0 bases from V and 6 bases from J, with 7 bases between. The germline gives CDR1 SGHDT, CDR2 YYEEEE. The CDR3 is CASSLVRGEQYF. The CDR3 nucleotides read TGTGCCAGCAGCTTGGTAAGGGGCGAGCAGTACTTC.

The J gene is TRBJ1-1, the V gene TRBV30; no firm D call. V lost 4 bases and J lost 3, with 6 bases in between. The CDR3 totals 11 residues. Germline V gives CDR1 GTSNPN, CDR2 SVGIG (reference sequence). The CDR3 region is CAWIFYTEAFF. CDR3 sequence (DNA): TGTGCCTGGATATTCTACACTGAAGCTTTCTTT. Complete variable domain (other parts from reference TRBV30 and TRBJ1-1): SQTIHQWPATLVQPVGSPLSLECTVEGTSNPNLYWYRQAAGRGLQLLFYSVGIGQISSEVPQNLSASRPQDRQFILSSKKLLLSDSGFYLCAWIFYTEAFFGQGTRLTVV.

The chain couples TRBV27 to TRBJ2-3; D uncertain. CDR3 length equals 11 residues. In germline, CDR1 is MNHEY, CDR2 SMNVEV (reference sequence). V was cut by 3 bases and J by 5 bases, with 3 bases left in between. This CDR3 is CASSFRDTQYF. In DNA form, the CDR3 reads TGTGCCAGCAGTTTTAGAGATACGCAGTATTTT.